This T cell receptor (beta chain) derives from a study of T cells in Graves' hyperthyroidism and ophthalmopathy. Study details: Prior to any treatment, at the point of initial diagnosis, peripheral blood was collected.

TCR beta CDR3 regions were amplified from RNA transcripts. A set of HTBI primers served as the primers for a first-round RT-PCR of the TCR CDR3. TCRdb called the multiplex PCR reads again in MiXCR, with one record for every CDR3 protein. The sample includes approximately 400,000 distinct CDR3 sequences, around a sixth of them seen just once. Findings and caveats of the study: In the blood, most expanded thyroid clonotypes above 0.001 appeared as well. It was a median approximately 7.1 months before onset that the model predicted ophthalmopathy.

This clonotype was detected many times. The antigen remains unidentified. Patients aged 18 to 65 had newly diagnosed hyperthyroidism of under 2 months' duration. V shed 6 bases and J 11 bases; nucleotides not matched to a gene: 15. Germline V CDR1 and CDR2: SQVTM, ANQGSEA. This CDR3 spans 14 amino acids. The rearrangement joins TRBV29-1 to TRBJ2-3; TRBD2 matches 9 bases. This sequence originates from a woman aged 18-29 years with Graves' hyperthyroidism. The sample comprised blood. The CDR3 region has the DNA TGCAGCGTGGTCCGTGGACTAGCGTCTGGGGGGCAGTATTTT. It specifies CSVVRGLASGGQYF.